This T cell receptor (beta chain) was identified during a study of T cell changes during pregnancy in multiple sclerosis. CDR1 and CDR2 from the germline V gene are MNHEY and SVGAGI. This CDR3 contains 12 residues. TCRdb keeps only in-frame clones here, not all; method: immunoSEQ multiplex PCR. Here the sample spans 45,000 to 60,000 clones, 85% to 95% being singletons. As to this clone: A read error may account for a junction end that differs from germline.

This specimen was CD4+ T cells from peripheral blood mononuclear cells, taken in the third trimester of pregnancy. The TCR comes from a female donor with multiple sclerosis, enrolled in a pregnancy study. The chain has TRBV6-5 and TRBJ1-2; maybe TRBD1 (6 bases). The DNA for the CDR3 is TGTGCCAGCAGGGGGGGGGCTCATACCCCCCACTTC. Protein product: CASRGGAHTPHF.